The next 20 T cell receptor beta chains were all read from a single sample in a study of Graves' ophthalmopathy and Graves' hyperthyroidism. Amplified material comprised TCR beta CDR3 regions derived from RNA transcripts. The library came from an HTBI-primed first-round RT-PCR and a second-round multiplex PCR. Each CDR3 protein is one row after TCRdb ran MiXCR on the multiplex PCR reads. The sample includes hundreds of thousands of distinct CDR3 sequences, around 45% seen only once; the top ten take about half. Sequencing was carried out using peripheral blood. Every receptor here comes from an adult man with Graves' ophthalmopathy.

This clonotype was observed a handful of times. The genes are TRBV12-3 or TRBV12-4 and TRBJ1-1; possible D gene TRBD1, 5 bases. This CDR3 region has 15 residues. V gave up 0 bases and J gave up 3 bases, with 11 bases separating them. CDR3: CASSLATGTYTEAFF. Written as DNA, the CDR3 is TGTGCCAGCAGTTTAGCGACGGGGACCTACACTGAAGCTTTCTTT.

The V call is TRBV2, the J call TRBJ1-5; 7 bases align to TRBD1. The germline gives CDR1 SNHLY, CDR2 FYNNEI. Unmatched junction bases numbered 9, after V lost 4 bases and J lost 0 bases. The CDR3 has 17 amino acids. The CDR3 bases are TGTGCCAGCAGTGGAGGGGGGACAGACTATAGCAATCAGCCCCAGCATTTT. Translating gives CASSGGGTDYSNQPQHF.

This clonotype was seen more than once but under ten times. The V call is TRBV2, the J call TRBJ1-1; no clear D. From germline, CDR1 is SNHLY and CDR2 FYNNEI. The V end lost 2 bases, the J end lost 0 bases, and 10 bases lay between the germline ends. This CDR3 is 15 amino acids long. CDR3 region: CASSEWLQVNTEAFF. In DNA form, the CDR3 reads TGTGCCAGCAGTGAATGGCTGCAAGTGAACACTGAAGCTTTCTTT. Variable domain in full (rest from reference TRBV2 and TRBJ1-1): EPEVTQTPSHQVTQMGQEVILRCVPISNHLYFYWYRQILGQKVEFLVSFYNNEISEKSEIFDDQFSVERPDGSNFTLKIRSTKLEDSAMYFCASSEWLQVNTEAFFGQGTRLTVV.

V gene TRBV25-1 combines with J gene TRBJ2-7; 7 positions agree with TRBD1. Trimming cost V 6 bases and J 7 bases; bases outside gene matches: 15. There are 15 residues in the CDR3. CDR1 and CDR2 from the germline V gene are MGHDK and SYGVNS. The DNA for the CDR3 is TGTGCCAGCAGGAACGGACAGGCCCTTGGGTTAGAGCAGTACTTC. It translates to CASRNGQALGLEQYF.

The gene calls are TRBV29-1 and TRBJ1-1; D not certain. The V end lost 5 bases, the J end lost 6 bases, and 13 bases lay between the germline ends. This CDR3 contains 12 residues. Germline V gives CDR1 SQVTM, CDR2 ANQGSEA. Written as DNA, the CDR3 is TGCAGCGTTAGGGCAGAGAGGGCTGAAGCTTTCTTT. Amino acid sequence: CSVRAERAEAFF.

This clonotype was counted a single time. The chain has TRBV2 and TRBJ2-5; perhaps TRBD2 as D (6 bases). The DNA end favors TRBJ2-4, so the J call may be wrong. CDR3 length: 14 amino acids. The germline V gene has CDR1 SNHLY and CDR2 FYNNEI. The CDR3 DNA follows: TGTGCCAGCGCCCTTGGGGGGTCCAAAAACATTCAGTACTTC. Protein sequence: CASALGGSKNIQYF.

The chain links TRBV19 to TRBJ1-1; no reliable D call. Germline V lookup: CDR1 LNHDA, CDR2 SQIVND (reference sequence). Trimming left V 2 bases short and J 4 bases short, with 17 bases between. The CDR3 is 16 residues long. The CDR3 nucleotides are TGTGCCAGTAGTATAAGGAACCGGGATGACCGCACTGAAGCTTTCTTT. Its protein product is CASSIRNRDDRTEAFF.

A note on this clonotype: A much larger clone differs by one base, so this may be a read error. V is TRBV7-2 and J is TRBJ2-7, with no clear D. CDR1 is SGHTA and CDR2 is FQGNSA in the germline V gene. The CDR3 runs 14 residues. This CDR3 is CVSSLGEVGREQYF. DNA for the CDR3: TGTGTCAGCAGCTTGGGTGAGGTTGGCCGCGAGCAGTACTTC.

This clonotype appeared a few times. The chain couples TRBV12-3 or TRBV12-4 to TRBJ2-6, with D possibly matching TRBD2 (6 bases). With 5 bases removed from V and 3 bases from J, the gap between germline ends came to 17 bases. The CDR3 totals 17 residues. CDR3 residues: CASSKPGLGRGANVLTF. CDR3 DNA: TGTGCCAGCAGTAAACCGGGACTGGGACGTGGGGCCAACGTCCTGACTTTC.

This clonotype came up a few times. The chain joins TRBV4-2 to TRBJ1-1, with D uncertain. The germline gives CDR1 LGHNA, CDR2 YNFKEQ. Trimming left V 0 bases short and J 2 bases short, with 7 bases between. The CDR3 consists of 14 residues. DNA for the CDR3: TGTGCCAGCAGCCAAGATGGGGAAAACACTGAAGCTTTCTTT. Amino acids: CASSQDGENTEAFF.

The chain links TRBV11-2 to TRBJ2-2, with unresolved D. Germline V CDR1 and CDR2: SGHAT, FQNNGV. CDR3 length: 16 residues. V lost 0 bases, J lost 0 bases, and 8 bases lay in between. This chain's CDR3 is CASSLESGANTGELFF. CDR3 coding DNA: TGTGCCAGCAGCTTAGAGTCAGGTGCGAACACCGGGGAGCTGTTTTTT.

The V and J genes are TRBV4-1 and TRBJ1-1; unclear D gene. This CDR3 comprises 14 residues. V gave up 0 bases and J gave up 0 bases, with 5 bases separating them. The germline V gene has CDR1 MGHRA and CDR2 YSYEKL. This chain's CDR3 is CASSQEGMNTEAFF. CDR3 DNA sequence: TGCGCCAGCAGCCAAGAAGGCATGAACACTGAAGCTTTCTTT.

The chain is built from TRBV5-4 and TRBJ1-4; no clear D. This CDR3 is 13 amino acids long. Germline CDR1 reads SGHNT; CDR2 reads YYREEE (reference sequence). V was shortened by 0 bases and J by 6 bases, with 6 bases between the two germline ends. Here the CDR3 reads CASSLGEDEKLFF. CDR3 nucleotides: TGTGCCAGCAGCTTGGGCGAGGATGAAAAACTGTTTTTT.

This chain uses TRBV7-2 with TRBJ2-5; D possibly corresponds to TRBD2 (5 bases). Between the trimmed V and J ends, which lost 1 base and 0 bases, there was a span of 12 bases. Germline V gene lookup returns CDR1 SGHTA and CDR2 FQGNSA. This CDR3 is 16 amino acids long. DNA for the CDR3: TGTGCCAGCAGCTTAGTATGGGGAGCGTACCAAGAGACCCAGTACTTC. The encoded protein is CASSLVWGAYQETQYF.

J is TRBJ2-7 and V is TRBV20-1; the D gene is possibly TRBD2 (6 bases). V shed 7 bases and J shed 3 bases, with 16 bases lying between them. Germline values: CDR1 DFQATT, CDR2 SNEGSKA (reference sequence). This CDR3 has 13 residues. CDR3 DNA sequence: TGCAGTGTCAGGTCGGGGGTTGACTACGAGCAGTACTTC. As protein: CSVRSGVDYEQYF.

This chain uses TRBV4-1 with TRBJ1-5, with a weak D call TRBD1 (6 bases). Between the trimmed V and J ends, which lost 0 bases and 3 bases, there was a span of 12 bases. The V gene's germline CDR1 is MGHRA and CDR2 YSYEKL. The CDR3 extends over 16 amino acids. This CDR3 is CASSQDAGGVNQPQHF. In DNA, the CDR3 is TGCGCCAGCAGCCAAGATGCCGGGGGCGTCAATCAGCCCCAGCATTTT.

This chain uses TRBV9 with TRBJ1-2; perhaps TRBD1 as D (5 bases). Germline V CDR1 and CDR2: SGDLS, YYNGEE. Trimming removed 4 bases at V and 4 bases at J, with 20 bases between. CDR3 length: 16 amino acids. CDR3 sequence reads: CASSSITDPGGYGYTF. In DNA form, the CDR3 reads TGTGCCAGCAGCTCCATCACAGACCCGGGGGGCTATGGCTACACCTTC.

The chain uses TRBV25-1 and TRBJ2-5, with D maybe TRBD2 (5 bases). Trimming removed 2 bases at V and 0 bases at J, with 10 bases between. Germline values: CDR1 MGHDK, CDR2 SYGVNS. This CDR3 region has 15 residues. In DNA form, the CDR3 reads TGTGCCAGCAGTGAAACGCCGGGGTACCAAGAGACCCAGTACTTC. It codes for CASSETPGYQETQYF.

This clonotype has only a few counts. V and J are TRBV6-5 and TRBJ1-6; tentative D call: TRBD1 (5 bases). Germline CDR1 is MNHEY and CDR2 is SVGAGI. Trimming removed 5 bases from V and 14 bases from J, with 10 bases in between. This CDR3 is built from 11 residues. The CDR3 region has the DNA TGTGCCAGCAGTCAGGGTCAGGCCCTCCACTTT. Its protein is CASSQGQALHF.

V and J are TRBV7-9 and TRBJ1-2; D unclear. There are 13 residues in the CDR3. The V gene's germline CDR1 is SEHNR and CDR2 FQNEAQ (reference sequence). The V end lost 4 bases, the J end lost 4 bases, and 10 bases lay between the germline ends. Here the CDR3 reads CASSYGSSYGYTF. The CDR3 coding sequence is TGTGCCAGCAGCTATGGCAGCTCCTATGGCTACACCTTC. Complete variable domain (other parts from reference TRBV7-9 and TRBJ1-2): DTGVSQNPRHKITKRGQNVTFRCDPISEHNRLYWYRQTLGQGPEFLTYFQNEAQLEKSRLLSDRFSAERPKGSFSTLEIQRTEQGDSAMYLCASSYGSSYGYTFGSGTRLTVV.